This TCR beta chain was documented in a study of blood T cells in healthy people across ages. Roughly 10 milliliters was the volume of peripheral blood drawn from each donor. Each sample used at least 6.5 million PBMCs. It was with a sample-barcoded 5' primer and a J-beta primer mix that a second PCR of roughly 7 to 12 cycles was run. TCRdb fed the 5' RACE reads into MiXCR, producing one record per CDR3 protein. The repertoire holds roughly 800,000 distinct CDR3 sequences, more than 45% seen once, with over 20% in the top ten. The CDR3 totals 18 residues. Germline assignment: CDR1 LGHNA and CDR2 YSLEER. V lost 0 bases and J 4 bases, leaving 19 bases between the germline ends.

The source is a man aged 25-45 years in good health. Sequences were obtained from blood. The chain recombines TRBV4-3 with TRBJ2-1; perhaps TRBD2 as D (6 bases). The CDR3 sequence: CASSQEPPGTYTYNEQFF. The CDR3 region has the DNA TGCGCCAGCAGCCAAGAACCCCCCGGGACTTACACGTACAATGAGCAGTTCTTC.